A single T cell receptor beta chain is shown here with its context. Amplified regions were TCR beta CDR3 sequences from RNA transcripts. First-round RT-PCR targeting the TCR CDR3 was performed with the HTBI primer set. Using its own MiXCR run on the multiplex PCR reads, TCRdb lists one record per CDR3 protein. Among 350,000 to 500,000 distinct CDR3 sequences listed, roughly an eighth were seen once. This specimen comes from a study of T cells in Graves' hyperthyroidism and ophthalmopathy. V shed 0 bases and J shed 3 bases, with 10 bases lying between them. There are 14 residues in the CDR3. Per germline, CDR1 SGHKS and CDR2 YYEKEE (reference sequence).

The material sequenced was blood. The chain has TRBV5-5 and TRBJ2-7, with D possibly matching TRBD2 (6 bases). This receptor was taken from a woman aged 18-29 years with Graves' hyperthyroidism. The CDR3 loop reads CASSLGVADYEQYF. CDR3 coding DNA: TGTGCCAGCAGCTTGGGAGTAGCGGACTACGAGCAGTACTTC.